This paragraph reports one T cell receptor beta chain. Its antigen remains unknown. Other DNA sequences within the sample encode an identical CDR3. The data derive from a study of T cells after posttransplantation cyclophosphamide. The repertoire was sequenced with immunoSEQ multiplex PCR; TCRdb's copy has only in-frame clones and lacks some. The sample consists of more than 20,000 clones, almost 75% of them appearing once. The related graft donor's blood sample was taken on the day of bone marrow donation. V trimming: 1 base; J trimming: 6 bases; junction bases outside the gene matches: 9. The germline gives CDR1 SGDLS, CDR2 YYNGEE. CDR3 size: 16 residues. General study points: TRB clonality was highly associated with recipient CMV seropositivity and reactivation. TRB overlap between skin or GI tissue T cells and blood was limited. Later blood repertoires were often dominated by clones from the donor CD8+ memory compartment.

V and J are TRBV9 and TRBJ2-1, with 8 bases lining up with TRBD1. This sequence was found in a woman aged 55-75 years in good health, CMV-negative, and a related stem cell transplant donor. The specimen was memory CD4+ T cells sorted from PBMCs. For the CDR3, the DNA is TGTGCCAGCAGCGTATTGCCAGGGGGCTTTCGCAATGAGCAGTTCTTC. Residues: CASSVLPGGFRNEQFF.